What follows is one TCR beta chain and its context. Time point: newly diagnosed GD, antithyroid drugs for less than 3 months. RNA isolated from PBMCs was used to make the TCR library. The CDR3 has 13 amino acids. Trimming at V came to 7 bases and at J to 0 bases, leaving 3 bases not matched to a gene. Germline V CDR1 and CDR2: SQVTM, ANQGSEA. This record comes from a study of regulatory T cells in long-lasting Graves disease. CDR3 regions were amplified by Arm-PCR using iRepertoire HTBI primers to build TCR beta libraries. TCRdb redid the calling of the multiplex PCR reads with MiXCR, one entry per CDR3 protein. This sample yields under 700,000 distinct CDR3 sequences, of which about 16% are seen a single time; around a quarter belongs to the top ten. This sample was also put to use in a study of T cells in Graves' hyperthyroidism and ophthalmopathy.

The sequence derives from a woman aged 35 to 59 with Graves disease. The gene calls are TRBV29-1 and TRBJ1-3; 7 positions match TRBD1. Sequences were derived from peripheral blood mononuclear cells (PBMCs), sampled at new diagnosis, from a patient treated with antithyroid drugs. CDR3 protein: CSAGTASGNTIYF. The CDR3 DNA is TGCAGCGCCGGGACAGCCTCTGGAAACACCATATATTTT.